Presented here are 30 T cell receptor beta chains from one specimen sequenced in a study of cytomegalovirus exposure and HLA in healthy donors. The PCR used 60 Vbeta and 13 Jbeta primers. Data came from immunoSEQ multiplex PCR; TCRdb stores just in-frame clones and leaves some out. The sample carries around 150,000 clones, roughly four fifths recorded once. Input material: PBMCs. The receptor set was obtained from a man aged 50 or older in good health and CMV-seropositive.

The CDR3 region has the DNA TGTGCCAGCACCGAAGGAGGAGAGACCCAGTACTTC. Residues: CASTEGGETQYF. The rearrangement joins TRBV6-5 to TRBJ2-5, with D tentatively TRBD2 (5 bases). V was shortened by 7 bases and J by 4 bases, with 10 bases between the two germline ends. This CDR3 comprises 12 residues. Germline values: CDR1 MNHEY, CDR2 SVGAGI.

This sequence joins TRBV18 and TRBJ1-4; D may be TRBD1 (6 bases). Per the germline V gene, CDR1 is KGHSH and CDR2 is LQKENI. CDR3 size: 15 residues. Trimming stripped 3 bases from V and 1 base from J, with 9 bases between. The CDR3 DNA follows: TGTGCCAGCTCACCGCAGACAGGAACTAATGAAAAACTGTTTTTT. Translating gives CASSPQTGTNEKLFF. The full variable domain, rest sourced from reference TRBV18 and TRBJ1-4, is NAGVMQNPRHLVRRRGQEARLRCSPMKGHSHVYWYRQLPEEGLKFMVYLQKENIIDESGMPKERFSAEFPKEGPSILRIQQVVRGDSAAYFCASSPQTGTNEKLFFGSGTQLSVL.

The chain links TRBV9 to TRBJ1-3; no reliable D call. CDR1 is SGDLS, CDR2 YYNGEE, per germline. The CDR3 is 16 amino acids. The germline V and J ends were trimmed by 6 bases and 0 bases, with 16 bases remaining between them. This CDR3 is CASTRWGATSGNTIYF. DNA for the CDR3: TGTGCCAGCACCCGATGGGGAGCAACCTCTGGAAACACCATATATTTT.

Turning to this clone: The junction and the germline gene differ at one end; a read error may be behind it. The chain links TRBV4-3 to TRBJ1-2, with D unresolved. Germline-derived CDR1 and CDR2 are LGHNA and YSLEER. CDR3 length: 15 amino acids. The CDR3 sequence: CASSQDGKGVYVYTF. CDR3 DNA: TGCGCCAGCAGCCAAGATGGAAAGGGAGTCTATGTCTACACCTTC.

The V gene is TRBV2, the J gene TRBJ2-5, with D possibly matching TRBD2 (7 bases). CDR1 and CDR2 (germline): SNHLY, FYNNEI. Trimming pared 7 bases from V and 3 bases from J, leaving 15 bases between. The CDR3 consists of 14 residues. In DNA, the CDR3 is TGTGCCAGCACTCCCCTAGGGGGGGAAGAGACCCAGTACTTC. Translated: CASTPLGGEETQYF. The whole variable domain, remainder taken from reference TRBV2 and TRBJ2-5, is EPEVTQTPSHQVTQMGQEVILRCVPISNHLYFYWYRQILGQKVEFLVSFYNNEISEKSEIFDDQFSVERPDGSNFTLKIRSTKLEDSAMYFCASTPLGGEETQYFGPGTRLLVL.

CDR3 amino acids: CASSRTWSNTGELFF. For the CDR3, the DNA is TGTGCCAGCAGTCGGACTTGGTCGAACACCGGGGAGCTGTTTTTT. The V gene is TRBV6-5, the J gene TRBJ2-2; a possible D gene is TRBD2 (5 bases). Germline V CDR1 and CDR2: MNHEY, SVGAGI. This CDR3 region has 15 residues. V lost 5 bases, J lost 0 bases, and 10 bases lay in between.

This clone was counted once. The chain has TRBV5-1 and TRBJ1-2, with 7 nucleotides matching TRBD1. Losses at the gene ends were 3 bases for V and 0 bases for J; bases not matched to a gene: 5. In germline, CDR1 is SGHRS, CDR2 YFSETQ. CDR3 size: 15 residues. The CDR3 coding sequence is TGCGCCAGCAGCTCCGGACAGGTGGCTAACTATGGCTACACCTTC. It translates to CASSSGQVANYGYTF. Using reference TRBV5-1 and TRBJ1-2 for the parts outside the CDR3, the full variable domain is KAGVTQTPRYLIKTRGQQVTLSCSPISGHRSVSWYQQTPGQGLQFLFEYFSETQRNKGNFPGRFSGRQFSNSRSEMNVSTLELGDSALYLCASSSGQVANYGYTFGSGTRLTVV.

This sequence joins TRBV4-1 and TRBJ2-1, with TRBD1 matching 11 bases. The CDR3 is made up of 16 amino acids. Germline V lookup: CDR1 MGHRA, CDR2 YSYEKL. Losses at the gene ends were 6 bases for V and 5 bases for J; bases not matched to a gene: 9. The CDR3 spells CASSGQGAFMNNEQFF. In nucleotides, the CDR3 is TGCGCCAGCAGTGGACAGGGGGCCTTCATGAACAATGAGCAGTTCTTC.

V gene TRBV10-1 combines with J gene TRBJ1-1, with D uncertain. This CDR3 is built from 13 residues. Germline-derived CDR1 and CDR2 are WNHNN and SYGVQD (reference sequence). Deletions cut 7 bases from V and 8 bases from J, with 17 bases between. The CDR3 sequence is CASIDAKDSEAFF. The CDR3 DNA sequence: TGCGCCAGCATCGACGCGAAAGACTCCGAAGCTTTCTTT.

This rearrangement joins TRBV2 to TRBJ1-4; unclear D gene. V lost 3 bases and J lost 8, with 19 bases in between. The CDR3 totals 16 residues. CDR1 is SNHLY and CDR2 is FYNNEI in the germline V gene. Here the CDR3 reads CASSEGAGGWWEKLFF. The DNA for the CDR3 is TGTGCCAGCAGTGAGGGAGCTGGTGGCTGGTGGGAAAAACTGTTTTTT. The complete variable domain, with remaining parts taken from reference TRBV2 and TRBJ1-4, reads EPEVTQTPSHQVTQMGQEVILRCVPISNHLYFYWYRQILGQKVEFLVSFYNNEISEKSEIFDDQFSVERPDGSNFTLKIRSTKLEDSAMYFCASSEGAGGWWEKLFFGSGTQLSVL.

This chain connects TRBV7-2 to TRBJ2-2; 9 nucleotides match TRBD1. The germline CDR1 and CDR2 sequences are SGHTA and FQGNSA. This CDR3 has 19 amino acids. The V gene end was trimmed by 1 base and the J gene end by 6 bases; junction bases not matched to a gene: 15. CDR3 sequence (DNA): TGTGCCAGCAGCTTAGTTGGGGTTTTTGGACAGGGGCGTTCCGGGGAGCTGTTTTTT. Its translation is CASSLVGVFGQGRSGELFF.

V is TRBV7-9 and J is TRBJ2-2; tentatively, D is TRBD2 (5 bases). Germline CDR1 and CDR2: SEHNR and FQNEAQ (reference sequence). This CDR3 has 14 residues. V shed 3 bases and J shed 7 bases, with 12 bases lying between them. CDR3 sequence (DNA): TGTGCCAGCAGCTTGCGGCTAGCTGGCGGGGAGCTGTTTTTT. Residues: CASSLRLAGGELFF.

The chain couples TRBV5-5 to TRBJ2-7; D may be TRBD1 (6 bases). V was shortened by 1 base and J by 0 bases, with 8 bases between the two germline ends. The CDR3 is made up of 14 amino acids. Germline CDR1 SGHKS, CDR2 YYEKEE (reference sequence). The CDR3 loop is CASSLQGNSYEQYF. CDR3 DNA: TGTGCCAGCAGCTTGCAGGGGAACTCCTACGAGCAGTACTTC.

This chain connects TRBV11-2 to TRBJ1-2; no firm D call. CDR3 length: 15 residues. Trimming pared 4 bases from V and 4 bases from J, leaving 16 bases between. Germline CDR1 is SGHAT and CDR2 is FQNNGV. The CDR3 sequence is CASSYPGDFFYGYTF. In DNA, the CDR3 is TGTGCCAGCAGCTATCCCGGAGACTTTTTCTATGGCTACACCTTC.

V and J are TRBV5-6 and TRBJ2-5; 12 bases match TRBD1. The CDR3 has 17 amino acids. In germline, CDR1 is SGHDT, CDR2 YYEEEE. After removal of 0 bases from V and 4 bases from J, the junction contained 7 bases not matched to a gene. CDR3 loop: CASSLGGGTGGLETQYF. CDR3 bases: TGTGCCAGCAGCTTGGGTGGGGGGACAGGGGGCCTAGAGACCCAGTACTTC.

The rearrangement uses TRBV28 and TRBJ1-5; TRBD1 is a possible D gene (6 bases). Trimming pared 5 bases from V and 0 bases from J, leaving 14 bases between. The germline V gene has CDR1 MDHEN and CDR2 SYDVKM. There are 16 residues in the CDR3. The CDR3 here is CASSPRAGVSNQPQHF. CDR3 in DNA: TGTGCCAGCAGTCCCCGGGCAGGGGTTAGCAATCAGCCCCAGCATTTT.

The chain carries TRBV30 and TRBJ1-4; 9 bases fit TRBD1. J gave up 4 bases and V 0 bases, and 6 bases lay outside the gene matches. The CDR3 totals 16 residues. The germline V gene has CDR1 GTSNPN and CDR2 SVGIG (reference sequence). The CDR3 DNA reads TGTGCCTGGAGTGTACTGGGGACAGGGAATAATGAAAAACTGTTTTTT. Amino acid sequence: CAWSVLGTGNNEKLFF. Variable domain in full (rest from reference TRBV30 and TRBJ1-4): SQTIHQWPATLVQPVGSPLSLECTVEGTSNPNLYWYRQAAGRGLQLLFYSVGIGQISSEVPQNLSASRPQDRQFILSSKKLLLSDSGFYLCAWSVLGTGNNEKLFFGSGTQLSVL.

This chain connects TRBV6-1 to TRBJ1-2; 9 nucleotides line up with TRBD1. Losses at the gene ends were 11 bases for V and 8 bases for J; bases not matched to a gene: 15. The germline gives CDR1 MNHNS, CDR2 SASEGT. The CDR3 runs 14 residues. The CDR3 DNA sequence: TGTGCCGTATCCGGGACAGGGTACGTTGGGGGCTACACCTTC. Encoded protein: CAVSGTGYVGGYTF.

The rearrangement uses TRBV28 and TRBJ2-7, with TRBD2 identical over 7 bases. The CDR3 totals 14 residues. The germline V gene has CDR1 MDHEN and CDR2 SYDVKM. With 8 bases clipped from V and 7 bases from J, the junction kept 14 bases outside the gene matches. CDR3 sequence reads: CASGFQRELREQYF. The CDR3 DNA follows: TGTGCCAGCGGATTCCAGCGGGAACTCAGAGAGCAGTACTTC. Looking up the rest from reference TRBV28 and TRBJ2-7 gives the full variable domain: DVKVTQSSRYLVKRTGEKVFLECVQDMDHENMFWYRQDPGLGLRLIYFSYDVKMKEKGDIPEGYSVSREKKERFSLILESASTNQTSMYLCASGFQRELREQYFGPGTRLTVT.

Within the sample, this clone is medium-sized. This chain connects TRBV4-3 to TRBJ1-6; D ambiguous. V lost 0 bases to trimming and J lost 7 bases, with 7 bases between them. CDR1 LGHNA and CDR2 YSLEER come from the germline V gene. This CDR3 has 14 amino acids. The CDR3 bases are TGCGCCAGCAGCCAAGATGCAGCGAATTCACCCCTCCACTTT. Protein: CASSQDAANSPLHF.

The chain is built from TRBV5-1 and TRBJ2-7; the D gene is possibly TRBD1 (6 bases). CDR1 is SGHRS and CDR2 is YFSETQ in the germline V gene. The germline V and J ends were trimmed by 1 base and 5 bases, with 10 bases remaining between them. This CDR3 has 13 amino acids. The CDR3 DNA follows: TGCGCCAGCAGCTTGTCACAGGGCCACGAGCAGTACTTC. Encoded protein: CASSLSQGHEQYF.

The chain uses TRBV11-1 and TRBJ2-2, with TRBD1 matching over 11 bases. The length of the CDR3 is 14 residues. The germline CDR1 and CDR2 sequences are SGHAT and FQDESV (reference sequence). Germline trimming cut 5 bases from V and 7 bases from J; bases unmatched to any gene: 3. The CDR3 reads CASSLGQGGGELFF. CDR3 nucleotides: TGTGCCAGCAGCCTGGGACAGGGGGGCGGGGAGCTGTTTTTT.

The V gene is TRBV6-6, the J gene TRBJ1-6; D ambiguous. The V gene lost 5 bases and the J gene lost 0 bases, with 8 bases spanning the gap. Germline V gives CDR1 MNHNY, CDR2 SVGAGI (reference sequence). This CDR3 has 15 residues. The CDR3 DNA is TGTGCCAGCAGTCCCGGGAGCTCCTATAATTCACCCCTCCACTTT. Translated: CASSPGSSYNSPLHF.

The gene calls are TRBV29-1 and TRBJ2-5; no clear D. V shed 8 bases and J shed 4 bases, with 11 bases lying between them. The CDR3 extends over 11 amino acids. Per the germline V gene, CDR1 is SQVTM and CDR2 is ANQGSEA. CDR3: CSINPGETQYF. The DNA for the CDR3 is TGCAGCATCAACCCGGGAGAGACCCAGTACTTC.

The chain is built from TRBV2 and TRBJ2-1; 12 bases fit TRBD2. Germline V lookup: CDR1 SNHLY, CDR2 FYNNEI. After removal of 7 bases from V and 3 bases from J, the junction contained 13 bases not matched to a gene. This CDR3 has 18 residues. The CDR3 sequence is CASKGVTSGGGSYNEQFF. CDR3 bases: TGTGCCAGCAAGGGAGTGACTAGCGGGGGAGGGAGCTACAATGAGCAGTTCTTC.

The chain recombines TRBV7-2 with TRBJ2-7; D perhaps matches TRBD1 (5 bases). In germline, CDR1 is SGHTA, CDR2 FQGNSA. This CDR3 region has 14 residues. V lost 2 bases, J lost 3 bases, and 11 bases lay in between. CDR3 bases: TGTGCCAGCAGCTTACGAAGGCAGGGCTACGAGCAGTACTTC. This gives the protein CASSLRRQGYEQYF.

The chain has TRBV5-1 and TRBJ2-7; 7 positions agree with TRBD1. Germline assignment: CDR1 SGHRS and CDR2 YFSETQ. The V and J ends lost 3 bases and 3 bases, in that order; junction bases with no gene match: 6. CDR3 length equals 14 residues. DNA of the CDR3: TGCGCCAGCAGCTCTCGACAGGGTGGCTACGAGCAGTACTTC. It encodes CASSSRQGGYEQYF. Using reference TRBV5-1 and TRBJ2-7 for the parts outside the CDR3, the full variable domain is KAGVTQTPRYLIKTRGQQVTLSCSPISGHRSVSWYQQTPGQGLQFLFEYFSETQRNKGNFPGRFSGRQFSNSRSEMNVSTLELGDSALYLCASSSRQGGYEQYFGPGTRLTVT.

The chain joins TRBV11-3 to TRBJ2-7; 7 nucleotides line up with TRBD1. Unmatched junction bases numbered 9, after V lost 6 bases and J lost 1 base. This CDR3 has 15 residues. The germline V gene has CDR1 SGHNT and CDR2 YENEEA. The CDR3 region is CASSLGTELSYEQYF. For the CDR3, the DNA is TGTGCCAGCAGTCTTGGGACAGAACTTTCCTACGAGCAGTACTTC.

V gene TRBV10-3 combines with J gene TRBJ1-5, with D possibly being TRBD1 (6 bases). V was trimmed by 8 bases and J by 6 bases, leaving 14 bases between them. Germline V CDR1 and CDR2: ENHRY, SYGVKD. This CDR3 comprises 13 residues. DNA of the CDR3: TGTGCCATCGGGCTGGAAGGGGGTCAGCCCCAGCATTTT. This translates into CAIGLEGGQPQHF.

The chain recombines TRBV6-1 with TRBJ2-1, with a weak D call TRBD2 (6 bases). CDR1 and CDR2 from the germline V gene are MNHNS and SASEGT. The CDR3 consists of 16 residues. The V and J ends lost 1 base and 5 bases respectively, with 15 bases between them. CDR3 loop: CASSEEGLTFDNEQFF. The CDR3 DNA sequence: TGTGCCAGCAGTGAAGAGGGACTCACCTTCGACAATGAGCAGTTCTTC.